What follows describes a single T cell receptor beta chain. Its specific antigen is unknown. Base qualities were left out, and no much larger clone turns up one base away. Each collaborating institution followed its own protocols to collect whole blood in K2EDTA tubes. For TCRbeta analysis, collaborators shipped samples in one of three forms: frozen whole blood, isolated PBMCs, or DNA extracted from either of those sample types. TCRbeta CDR3 regions were amplified from genomic DNA using the immunoSEQ Assay, a bias-controlled multiplex PCR. The paper's data handling went like this. The number of nucleated cells in each sample was estimated by amplification of reference gene primers within the assay. To quantify the absolute abundance of each unique TCRbeta CDR3 rearrangement, sequence reads were collapsed and filtered. For each sample, productive Simpson clonality was calculated as the square root of Simpson's diversity index across productive rearrangements. The clones in this table, taken by TCRdb from immuneACCESS, are in-frame only. Not every clone is retained; where verified, under half of the shortfall comes from an unresolved V gene, and the cause of the rest is unknown. The DNA gave D and trimming, while V, J and clone size come from that table. For this sample the table gives tens of thousands of clones, of which about three quarters were detected only once. The ten top clones hold roughly 28% of the sample.

The data stem from a study of blood T cell repertoires in COVID-19 (dated by TCRdb to between 2020 and 2021). Regarding the study in general: Samples from collaborators originated in the United States, Italy and Spain and spanned both the acute and convalescent phases of COVID-19. HLA class I and class II types, where available, came from metadata supplied by the sample provider rather than from assay-based typing. The repertoires were released in a freely available public database meant as a resource for research on the immune response to SARS-CoV-2. The material from the prospective study consisted of cDNA or gDNA derived from T cells, B-cell-depleted T cells, or PBMCs. Deeply sampled blood TCRbeta repertoires from subjects exposed to, actively infected with, or recovered from COVID-19 were included in the dataset. The samples were drawn from two sources: the first 160 participants of the ongoing ImmuneRACE study, and about 1,300 subjects contributed by 6 global collaborators. A de-identified subject ID, COVID-19 status, age in years and sex were almost always included in the sample metadata.

The full study reports these points: The amount of clinical and demographic metadata varied by source and participant and was provided uncurated.

This TCR was sampled from a woman in her 70s with acute or convalescent COVID-19. Sequencing was performed on peripheral blood.

Here is the DNA: TGTGCCAGCAGCCCACGACTTGGCACCTTGGGCACAGATACGCAGTATTTT. Protein translation: CASSPRLGTLGTDTQYF. Recombination joined TRBV14 with TRBJ2-3, with no confidently assigned D gene. The germline V gene encodes CDR1 SGHDN and CDR2 FVKESK. The CDR3 runs 17 amino acids, cysteine and phenylalanine included. Only the CDR3 part of the read is kept: 51 bases, read in frame from the first base. V is clipped by 4 bases and J by 1 base, and the sequence between their germline boundaries is 18 bases long.